This passage covers 2 T cell receptor beta chains from one sample sequenced in a study of blood T cell repertoires in COVID-19. Repertoires were generated with immunoSEQ multiplex PCR, while TCRdb's copy carries only in-frame clones and drops some. Among under 300,000 clones listed, approximately 86% were seen once. Sequences were obtained from peripheral blood. These receptors were obtained from a woman aged 25 to 45 with acute or convalescent COVID-19.

V is TRBV30 and J is TRBJ1-1; D ambiguous. CDR1 and CDR2 from the germline V gene are GTSNPN and SVGIG (reference sequence). The CDR3 is 10 residues long. Trimming left V 5 bases short and J 6 bases short, with 7 bases between. The CDR3: CAWGEAEAFF. The CDR3 DNA reads as TGTGCCTGGGGGGAGGCTGAAGCTTTCTTT. Drawing the rest from reference TRBV30 and TRBJ1-1, the complete variable domain is SQTIHQWPATLVQPVGSPLSLECTVEGTSNPNLYWYRQAAGRGLQLLFYSVGIGQISSEVPQNLSASRPQDRQFILSSKKLLLSDSGFYLCAWGEAEAFFGQGTRLTVV.

The V call is TRBV14, the J call TRBJ2-5; maybe TRBD1 (5 bases). CDR1 is SGHDN, CDR2 FVKESK, per germline. The CDR3 covers 18 residues. Trimming removed 5 bases at V and 2 bases at J, with 24 bases between. DNA of the CDR3: TGTGCCAGCAGCTCGACAACTGAACCAGGGCCAATGCAAGAGACCCAGTACTTC. Translation gives CASSSTTEPGPMQETQYF.